These 15 T cell receptor beta chains were sequenced from one sample in a study of CD8 T cells in ankylosing spondylitis. Notes on the study in general: A TCR beta motif of about 8 highly homologous variants appeared characteristic of ankylosing spondylitis blood.

TCRdb redid the calling of the 5' RACE reads with MiXCR, one entry per CDR3 protein. Of about 220,000 distinct CDR3 sequences listed, 7.3% are singletons. Their target antigens are unknown. Material for sequencing was blood, either unsorted or a sorted T cell fraction (not recorded which). These receptors all stem from a male donor with ankylosing spondylitis.

This sequence joins TRBV4-3 and TRBJ2-7, with D tentatively TRBD2 (5 bases). Germline V gene lookup returns CDR1 LGHNA and CDR2 YSLEER. This CDR3 has 15 amino acids. Trimming took 1 base from V and 4 from J, leaving 14 bases between them. CDR3 region: CASSQGAGGRYEQYF. CDR3 sequence (DNA): TGCGCCAGCAGCCAAGGCGCAGGCGGGCGGTACGAGCAGTACTTC.

This clonotype was counted ten times or more. The J gene is TRBJ2-1, the V gene TRBV20-1; TRBD1 is a possible D gene (5 bases). The CDR3 spans 14 residues. Trimming shortened V by 0 bases and J by 2 bases, and 8 bases separated the two germline ends. The germline V gene encodes CDR1 DFQATT and CDR2 SNEGSKA (reference sequence). CDR3 protein: CSARDWGAYNEQFF. CDR3 DNA sequence: TGCAGTGCTAGAGATTGGGGCGCCTACAATGAGCAGTTCTTC.

The chain joins TRBV24-1 to TRBJ2-1; D is uncertain. Germline V gene lookup returns CDR1 KGHDR and CDR2 SFDVKD. Trimming pared 5 bases from V and 5 bases from J, leaving 6 bases between. The CDR3 sequence is 12 residues long. The CDR3 nucleotides read TGTGCCACCAGTGTTACCCACAATGAGCAGTTCTTC. It encodes CATSVTHNEQFF.

This rearrangement joins TRBV11-2 to TRBJ2-7; D is possibly TRBD1 (6 bases). Germline CDR1 is SGHAT and CDR2 is FQNNGV. V lost 3 bases and J 2 bases, leaving 11 bases between the germline ends. The CDR3 loop spans 14 amino acids. The CDR3 DNA reads as TGTGCCAGCAGCTTCGGACAGCCCACCTACGAGCAGTACTTC. Its translation: CASSFGQPTYEQYF.

In DNA form, the CDR3 reads TGTGCCAGCAGGCTCGGGACAGGGTTGAACGGGGAGCTGTTTTTT. Protein sequence: CASRLGTGLNGELFF. This sequence joins TRBV2 and TRBJ2-2; 9 nucleotides match TRBD1. V lost 6 bases to trimming and J lost 7 bases; unmatched junction nucleotides: 9. The CDR3 has 15 amino acids. CDR1 is SNHLY, CDR2 FYNNEI, per germline.

This chain uses TRBV5-1 with TRBJ2-7, with TRBD2 identical over 8 bases. The germline V gene encodes CDR1 SGHRS and CDR2 YFSETQ. CDR3 size: 13 residues. J was trimmed by 2 bases and V by 5 bases; bases with no gene match: 3. This chain's CDR3 is CASSTGGPYEQYF. CDR3 DNA: TGCGCCAGCAGTACGGGGGGGCCCTACGAGCAGTACTTC. The variable domain in full, completed from reference TRBV5-1 and TRBJ2-7, reads KAGVTQTPRYLIKTRGQQVTLSCSPISGHRSVSWYQQTPGQGLQFLFEYFSETQRNKGNFPGRFSGRQFSNSRSEMNVSTLELGDSALYLCASSTGGPYEQYFGPGTRLTVT.

In its sample, this clonotype was seen many times. The chain recombines TRBV27 with TRBJ2-5; D tentatively fits TRBD1 or TRBD2 (7 bases each). Trimming removed 1 base at V and 2 bases at J, with 14 bases between. The CDR3 runs to 16 residues. Per the germline V gene, CDR1 is MNHEY and CDR2 is SMNVEV (reference sequence). The CDR3: CASSLWEGAGQETQYF. The CDR3 DNA reads TGTGCCAGCAGTTTATGGGAGGGGGCGGGGCAAGAGACCCAGTACTTC.

This clonotype was seen a few times. The rearrangement joins TRBV4-3 to TRBJ1-4; D not resolved. Germline CDR1 and CDR2: LGHNA and YSLEER. The CDR3 contains 16 residues. V lost 0 bases and J 3 bases, leaving 11 bases between the germline ends. DNA for the CDR3: TGCGCCAGCAGCCAAGATATCGAAGCTGCTAATGAAAAACTGTTTTTT. It yields the protein CASSQDIEAANEKLFF.

V is TRBV14 and J is TRBJ2-7, with D perhaps matching TRBD1 (5 bases). CDR3 length: 13 amino acids. CDR1 and CDR2 (germline): SGHDN, FVKESK. V was trimmed by 3 bases and J by 3 bases, leaving 9 bases between them. CDR3 loop: CASSHPGNYEQYF. CDR3 DNA: TGTGCCAGCAGCCATCCAGGGAACTACGAGCAGTACTTC.

This clonotype was seen repeatedly, ten times or more. The chain joins TRBV2 to TRBJ1-1; D possibly corresponds to TRBD1 (6 bases). In germline, CDR1 is SNHLY, CDR2 FYNNEI. The CDR3 runs to 15 residues. Trimming removed 4 bases at V and 4 bases at J, with 16 bases between. CDR3 in DNA: TGTGCCAGCAGTGCGGTTAAGGGGGTAGGCACTGAAGCTTTCTTT. It yields the protein CASSAVKGVGTEAFF.

The sample holds many counts of this clonotype. This chain joins TRBV20-1 and TRBJ2-7; 7 bases map to TRBD2. CDR3 length: 14 amino acids. Germline-derived CDR1 and CDR2 are DFQATT and SNEGSKA (reference sequence). The J segment lost 6 bases and the V segment lost 4 bases, leaving 12 bases of the junction unmatched. The CDR3 DNA follows: TGCAGTGCTACCGGCCCAACTAGCGTATTCGAGCAGTACTTC. Translating it yields CSATGPTSVFEQYF.

This clonotype was seen a handful of times. The V gene is TRBV6-1, the J gene TRBJ1-2; 8 positions agree with TRBD1. The CDR3 totals 13 residues. Germline V lookup: CDR1 MNHNS, CDR2 SASEGT. CDR3 nucleotide sequence: TGTACCGCCGGACAGGGCGGACTTTATGGCTACACCTTC. Its protein is CTAGQGGLYGYTF.

This clonotype was counted only a few times. A much larger clonotype is one base distant, so this may be a read error. The chain's CDR3 is CASSLHLYEQYF. The CDR3 region has the DNA TGTGCCAGCAGCTTACACCTCTACGAGCAGTACTTC. The rearrangement uses TRBV5-5 and TRBJ2-7, with D hard to call. The V gene's germline CDR1 is SGHKS and CDR2 YYEKEE (reference sequence). The CDR3 totals 12 residues. The V and J ends lost 2 bases and 3 bases respectively, with 6 bases between them. Variable domain in full (rest from reference TRBV5-5 and TRBJ2-7): DAGVTQSPTHLIKTRGQQVTLRCSPISGHKSVSWYQQVLGQGPQFIFQYYEKEERGRGNFPDRFSARQFPNYSSELNVNALLLGDSALYLCASSLHLYEQYFGPGTRLTVT.

The table lists this clonotype with many counts. The chain recombines TRBV7-8 with TRBJ2-7, with 7 bases fitting TRBD2. This CDR3 is 17 amino acids long. Germline trimming cut 0 bases from V and 3 bases from J; bases unmatched to any gene: 11. Germline V gene lookup returns CDR1 SGHVS and CDR2 FQNEAQ. The chain's CDR3 is CASSLAIHWASGYEQYF. CDR3 sequence (DNA): TGTGCCAGCAGCTTAGCCATACACTGGGCTAGCGGCTACGAGCAGTACTTC.

This clonotype was counted at least ten times. The chain combines TRBV4-3 with TRBJ2-3, with unresolved D. Looked up from germline, CDR1 is LGHNA and CDR2 is YSLEER. The CDR3 runs 15 residues. V was clipped by 0 bases and J by 2 bases, with 9 bases between them. CDR3 residues: CASSQEGLLTDTQYF. The CDR3 DNA reads as TGCGCCAGCAGCCAAGAAGGTCTTCTCACAGATACGCAGTATTTT.